This T cell receptor beta chain was sequenced for a study of vaccination effects on CD4 cells after COVID-19. V lost 5 bases and J 1 base, leaving 8 bases between the germline ends. This CDR3 spans 13 amino acids. Per the germline V gene, CDR1 is SSHAT and CDR2 is FNYEAQ (reference sequence). Antigen-specific CD4+ T cells were expanded with viral peptide pools in the ViraFEST assay before sequencing. Upon completion of about eleven days in culture, CD4+ T cells were isolated. Either the mRNA-1273 or the BNT162b2 vaccine was given to participants as two doses. Vaccinated participants had no history of SARS-CoV-2 infection and tested negative for nucleocapsid antibodies. Every well housed approximately 2.2 million PBMC, which grew in culture alongside about 9 IU/ml IL-2 and about 10 ug/ml peptides. As concerns this clone: Its antigen is still unknown.

Data came from immunoSEQ multiplex PCR; TCRdb stores just in-frame clones and leaves some out. The table records about 69,000 clones, under 85% of them present only once. The material was CD4+ T cells from PBMCs cultured with HCoV-OC43 spike peptides, obtained after COVID-19 vaccination. Subset here: HCoV-OC43 spike overlapping peptide pool stimulation. This chain links TRBV7-7 with TRBJ2-5; TRBD2 is a possible D gene (5 bases). The sequence derives from a human donor who received a COVID-19 vaccine. The CDR3 region is CASSPGLQETQYF. As DNA, the CDR3 is TGTGCCAGCAGCCCCGGACTCCAAGAGACCCAGTACTTC.